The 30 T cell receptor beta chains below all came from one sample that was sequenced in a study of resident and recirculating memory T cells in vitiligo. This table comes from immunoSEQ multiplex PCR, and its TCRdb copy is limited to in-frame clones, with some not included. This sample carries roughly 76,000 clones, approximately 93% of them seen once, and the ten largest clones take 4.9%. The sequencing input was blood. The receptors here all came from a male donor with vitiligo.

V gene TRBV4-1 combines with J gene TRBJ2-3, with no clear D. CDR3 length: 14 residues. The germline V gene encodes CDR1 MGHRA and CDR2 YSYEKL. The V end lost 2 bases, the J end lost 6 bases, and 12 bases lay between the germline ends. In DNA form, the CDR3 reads TGCGCCAGCAGCCAACTAACTGCGCTTGATACGCAGTATTTT. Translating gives CASSQLTALDTQYF.

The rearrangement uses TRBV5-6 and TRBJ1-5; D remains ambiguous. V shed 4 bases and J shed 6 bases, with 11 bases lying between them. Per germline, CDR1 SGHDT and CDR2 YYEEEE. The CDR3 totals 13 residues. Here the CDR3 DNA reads TGTGCCAGCAGCCCGGGGAAGGGTCAGCCCCAGCATTTT. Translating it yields CASSPGKGQPQHF.

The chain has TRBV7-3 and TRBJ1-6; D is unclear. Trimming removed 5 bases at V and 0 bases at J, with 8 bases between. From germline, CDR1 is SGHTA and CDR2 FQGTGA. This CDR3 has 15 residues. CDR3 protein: CASSPPSSYNSPLHF. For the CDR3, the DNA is TGTGCCAGCAGCCCCCCGAGCTCCTATAATTCACCCCTCCACTTT. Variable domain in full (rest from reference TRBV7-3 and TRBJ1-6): GAGVSQTPSNKVTEKGKYVELRCDPISGHTALYWYRQSLGQGPEFLIYFQGTGAADDSGLPNDRFFAVRPEGSVSTLKIQRTERGDSAVYLCASSPPSSYNSPLHFGNGTRLTVT.

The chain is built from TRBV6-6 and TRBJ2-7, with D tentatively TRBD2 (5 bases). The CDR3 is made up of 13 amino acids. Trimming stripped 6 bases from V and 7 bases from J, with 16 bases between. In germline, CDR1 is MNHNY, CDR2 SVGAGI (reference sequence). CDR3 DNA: TGTGCCAGCAGGCTACTAGTCGGTAAAGAGCAGTACTTC. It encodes CASRLLVGKEQYF.

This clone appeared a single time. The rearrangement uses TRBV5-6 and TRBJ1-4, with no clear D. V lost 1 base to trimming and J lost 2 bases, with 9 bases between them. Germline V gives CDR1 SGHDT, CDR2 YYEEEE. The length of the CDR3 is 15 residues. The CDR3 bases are TGTGCCAGCAGCTTGTTGATTCAGACTAATGAAAAACTGTTTTTT. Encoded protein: CASSLLIQTNEKLFF. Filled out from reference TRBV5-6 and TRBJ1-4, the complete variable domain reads DAGVTQSPTHLIKTRGQQVTLRCSPKSGHDTVSWYQQALGQGPQFIFQYYEEEERQRGNFPDRFSGHQFPNYSSELNVNALLLGDSALYLCASSLLIQTNEKLFFGSGTQLSVL.

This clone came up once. CDR3 DNA: TGCGCCAGCAGCTTGGAGGGGACAGGGGTCTACGAGCAGTACTTC. Protein: CASSLEGTGVYEQYF. The genes are TRBV5-1 and TRBJ2-7; TRBD1 agrees at 10 bases. This CDR3 is built from 15 residues. Trimming took 0 bases from V and 3 from J; bases not matched to a gene: 3. Germline CDR1 reads SGHRS; CDR2 reads YFSETQ.

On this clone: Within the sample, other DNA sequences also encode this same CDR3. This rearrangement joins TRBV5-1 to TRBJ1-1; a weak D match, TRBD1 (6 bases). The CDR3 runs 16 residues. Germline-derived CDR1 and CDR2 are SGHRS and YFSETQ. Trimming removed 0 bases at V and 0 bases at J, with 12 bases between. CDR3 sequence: CASSLAGGGLNTEAFF. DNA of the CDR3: TGCGCCAGCAGCTTGGCCGGGGGGGGGCTGAACACTGAAGCTTTCTTT.

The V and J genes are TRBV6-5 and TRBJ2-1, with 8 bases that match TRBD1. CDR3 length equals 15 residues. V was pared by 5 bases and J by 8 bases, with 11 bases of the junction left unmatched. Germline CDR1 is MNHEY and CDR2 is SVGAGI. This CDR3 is CASSRTGNGRDEQFF. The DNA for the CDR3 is TGTGCCAGCAGTCGGACAGGGAACGGCAGGGATGAGCAGTTCTTC.

CDR3 sequence (DNA): TGTGCCAGCAGCCGCCGACAGGCGAACACCGGGGAGCTGTTTTTT. Translation gives CASSRRQANTGELFF. The V call is TRBV9, the J call TRBJ2-2; TRBD1 might be the D (6 bases). The length of the CDR3 is 15 residues. The V gene's germline CDR1 is SGDLS and CDR2 YYNGEE. Trimming pared 4 bases from V and 0 bases from J, leaving 10 bases between.

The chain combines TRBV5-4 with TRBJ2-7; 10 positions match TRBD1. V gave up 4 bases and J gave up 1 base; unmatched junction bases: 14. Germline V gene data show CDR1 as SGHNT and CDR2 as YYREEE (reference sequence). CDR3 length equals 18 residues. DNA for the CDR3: TGTGCCAGCAGCGCTTCGGTCCGACAGGGGGCGCCATCCTACGAGCAGTACTTC. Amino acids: CASSASVRQGAPSYEQYF.

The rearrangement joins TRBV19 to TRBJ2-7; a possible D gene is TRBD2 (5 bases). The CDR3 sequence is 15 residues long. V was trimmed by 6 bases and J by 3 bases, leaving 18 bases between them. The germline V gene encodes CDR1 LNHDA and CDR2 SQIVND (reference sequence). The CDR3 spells CASSGTYGLYYEQYF. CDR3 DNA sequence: TGTGCCAGTAGCGGAACTTACGGACTCTACTACGAGCAGTACTTC.

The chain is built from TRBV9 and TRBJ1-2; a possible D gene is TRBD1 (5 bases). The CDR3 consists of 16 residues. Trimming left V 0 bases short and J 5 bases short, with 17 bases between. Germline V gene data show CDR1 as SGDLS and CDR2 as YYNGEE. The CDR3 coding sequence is TGTGCCAGCAGCGTAGCCGCAGACACGGGGGAGTATGGCTACACCTTC. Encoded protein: CASSVAADTGEYGYTF.

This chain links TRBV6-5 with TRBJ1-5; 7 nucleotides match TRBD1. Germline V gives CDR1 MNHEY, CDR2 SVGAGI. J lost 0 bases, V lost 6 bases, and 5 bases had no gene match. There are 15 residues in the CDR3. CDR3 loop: CASRAGQRSNQPQHF. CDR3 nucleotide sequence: TGTGCCAGCAGGGCGGGACAGCGTAGCAATCAGCCCCAGCATTTT.

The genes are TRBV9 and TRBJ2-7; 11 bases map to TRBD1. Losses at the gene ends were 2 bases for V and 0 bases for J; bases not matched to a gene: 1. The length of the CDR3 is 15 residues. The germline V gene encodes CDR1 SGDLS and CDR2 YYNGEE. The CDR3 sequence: CASSVGQGASYEQYF. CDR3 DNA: TGTGCCAGCAGCGTCGGACAGGGGGCCTCCTACGAGCAGTACTTC. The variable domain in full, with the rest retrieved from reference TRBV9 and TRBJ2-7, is DSGVTQTPKHLITATGQRVTLRCSPRSGDLSVYWYQQSLDQGLQFLIQYYNGEERAKGNILERFSAQQFPDLHSELNLSSLELGDSALYFCASSVGQGASYEQYFGPGTRLTVT.

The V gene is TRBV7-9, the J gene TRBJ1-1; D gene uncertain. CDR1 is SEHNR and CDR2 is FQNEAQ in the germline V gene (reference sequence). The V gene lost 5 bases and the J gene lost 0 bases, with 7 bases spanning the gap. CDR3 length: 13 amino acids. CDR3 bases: TGTGCCAGCAGCGATCAGGTGAACACTGAAGCTTTCTTT. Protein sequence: CASSDQVNTEAFF.

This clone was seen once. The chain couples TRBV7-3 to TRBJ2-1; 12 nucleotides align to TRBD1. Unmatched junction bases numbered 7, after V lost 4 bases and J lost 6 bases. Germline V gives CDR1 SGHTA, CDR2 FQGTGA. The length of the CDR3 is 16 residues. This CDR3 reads CASSSTGTGGLNEQFF. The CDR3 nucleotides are TGTGCCAGCAGCTCCACCGGGACAGGGGGCCTCAATGAGCAGTTCTTC.

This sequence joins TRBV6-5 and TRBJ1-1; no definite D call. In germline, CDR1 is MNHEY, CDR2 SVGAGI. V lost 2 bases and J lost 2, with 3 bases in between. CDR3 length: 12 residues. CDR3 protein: CASSYRNTEAFF. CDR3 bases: TGTGCCAGCAGTTACCGTAACACTGAAGCTTTCTTT.

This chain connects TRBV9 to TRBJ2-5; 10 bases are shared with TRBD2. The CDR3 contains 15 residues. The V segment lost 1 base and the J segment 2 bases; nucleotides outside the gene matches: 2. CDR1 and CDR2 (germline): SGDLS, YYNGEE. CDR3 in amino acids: CASSVSGGAQETQYF. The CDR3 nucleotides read TGTGCCAGCAGCGTAAGCGGGGGGGCGCAAGAGACCCAGTACTTC.

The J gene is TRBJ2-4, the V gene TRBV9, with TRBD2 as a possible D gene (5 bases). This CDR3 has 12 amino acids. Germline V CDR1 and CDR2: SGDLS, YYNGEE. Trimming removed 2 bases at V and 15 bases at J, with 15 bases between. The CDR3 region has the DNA TGTGCCAGCAGCGTGGAGGCAGGTCCGCCGTACTTC. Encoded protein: CASSVEAGPPYF. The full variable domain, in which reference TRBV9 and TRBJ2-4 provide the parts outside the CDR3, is DSGVTQTPKHLITATGQRVTLRCSPRSGDLSVYWYQQSLDQGLQFLIQYYNGEERAKGNILERFSAQQFPDLHSELNLSSLELGDSALYFCASSVEAGPPYFGAGTRLSVL.

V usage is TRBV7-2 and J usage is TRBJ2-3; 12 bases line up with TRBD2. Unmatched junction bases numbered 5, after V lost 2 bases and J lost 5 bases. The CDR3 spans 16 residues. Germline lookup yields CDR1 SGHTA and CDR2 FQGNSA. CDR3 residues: CASSLSGLAGVDTQYF. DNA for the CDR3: TGTGCCAGCAGCTTATCGGGACTAGCGGGCGTAGATACGCAGTATTTT. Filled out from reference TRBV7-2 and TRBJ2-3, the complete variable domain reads GAGVSQSPSNKVTEKGKDVELRCDPISGHTALYWYRQSLGQGLEFLIYFQGNSAPDKSGLPSDRFSAERTGGSVSTLTIQRTQQEDSAVYLCASSLSGLAGVDTQYFGPGTRLTVL.

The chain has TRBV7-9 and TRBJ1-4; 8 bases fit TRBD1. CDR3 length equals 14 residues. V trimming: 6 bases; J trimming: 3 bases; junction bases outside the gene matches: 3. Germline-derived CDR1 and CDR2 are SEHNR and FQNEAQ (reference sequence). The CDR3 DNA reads TGTGCCAGCAGATCCAGGGGGCCTAATGAAAAACTGTTTTTT. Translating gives CASRSRGPNEKLFF.

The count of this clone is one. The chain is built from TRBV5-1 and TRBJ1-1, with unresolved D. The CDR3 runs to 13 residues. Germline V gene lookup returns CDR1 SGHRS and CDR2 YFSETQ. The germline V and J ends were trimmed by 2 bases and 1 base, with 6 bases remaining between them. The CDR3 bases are TGCGCCAGCAGCTTAGAGGGGAACACTGAAGCTTTCTTT. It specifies CASSLEGNTEAFF.

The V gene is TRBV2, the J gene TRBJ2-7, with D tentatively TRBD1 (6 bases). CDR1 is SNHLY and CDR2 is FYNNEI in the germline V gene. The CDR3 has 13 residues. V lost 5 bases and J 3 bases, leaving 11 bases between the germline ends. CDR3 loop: CASSRDNFYEQYF. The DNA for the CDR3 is TGTGCCAGCAGTAGGGACAACTTCTACGAGCAGTACTTC.

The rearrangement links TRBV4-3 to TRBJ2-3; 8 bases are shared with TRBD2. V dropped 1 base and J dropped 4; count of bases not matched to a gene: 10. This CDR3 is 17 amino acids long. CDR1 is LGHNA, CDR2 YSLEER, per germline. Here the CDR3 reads CASSQGHSGGGPDTQYF. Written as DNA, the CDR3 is TGCGCCAGCAGCCAAGGGCACAGCGGGGGAGGACCAGATACGCAGTATTTT.

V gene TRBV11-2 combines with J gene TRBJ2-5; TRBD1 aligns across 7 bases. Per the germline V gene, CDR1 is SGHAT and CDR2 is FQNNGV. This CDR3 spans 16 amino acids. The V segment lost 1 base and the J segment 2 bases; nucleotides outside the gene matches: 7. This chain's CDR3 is CASSLGVGTVQETQYF. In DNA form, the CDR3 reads TGTGCCAGCAGCTTAGGGGTTGGGACAGTTCAAGAGACCCAGTACTTC.

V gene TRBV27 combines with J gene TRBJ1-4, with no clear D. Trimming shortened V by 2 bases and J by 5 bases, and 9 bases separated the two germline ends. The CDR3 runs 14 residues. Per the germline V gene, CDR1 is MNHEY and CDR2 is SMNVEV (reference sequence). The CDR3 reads CASSLMRQNEKLFF. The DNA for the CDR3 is TGTGCCAGCAGTTTAATGAGACAAAATGAAAAACTGTTTTTT.

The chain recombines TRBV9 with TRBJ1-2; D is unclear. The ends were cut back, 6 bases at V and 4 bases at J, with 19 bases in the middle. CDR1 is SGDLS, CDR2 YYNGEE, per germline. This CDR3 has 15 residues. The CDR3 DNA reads TGTGCCAGCAACCCTAGTCCCGGATTAAGCTATGGCTACACCTTC. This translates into CASNPSPGLSYGYTF.

The CDR3 coding sequence is TGTGCCAGCAGCCAAGGGGTACCAGGGTCGCCTCTCTATGGCTACACCTTC. This translates into CASSQGVPGSPLYGYTF. This sequence joins TRBV4-2 and TRBJ1-2; the D gene is possibly TRBD1 (5 bases). Trimming pared 1 base from V and 4 bases from J, leaving 19 bases between. This CDR3 region has 17 residues. Germline-derived CDR1 and CDR2 are LGHNA and YNFKEQ.

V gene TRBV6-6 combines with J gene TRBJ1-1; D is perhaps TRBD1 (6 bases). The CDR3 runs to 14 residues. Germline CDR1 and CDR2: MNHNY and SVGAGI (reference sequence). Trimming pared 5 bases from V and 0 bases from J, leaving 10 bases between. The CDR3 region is CASSPWTVNTEAFF. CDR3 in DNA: TGTGCCAGCAGTCCTTGGACAGTGAACACTGAAGCTTTCTTT.

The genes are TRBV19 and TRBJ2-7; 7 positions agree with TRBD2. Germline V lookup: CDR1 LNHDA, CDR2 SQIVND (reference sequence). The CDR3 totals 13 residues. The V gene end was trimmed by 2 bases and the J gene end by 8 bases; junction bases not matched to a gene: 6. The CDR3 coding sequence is TGTGCCAGTAGTATAACAAGGGAGGGAAAGCAGTACTTC. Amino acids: CASSITREGKQYF. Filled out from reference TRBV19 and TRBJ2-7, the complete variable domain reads DGGITQSPKYLFRKEGQNVTLSCEQNLNHDAMYWYRQDPGQGLRLIYYSQIVNDFQKGDIAEGYSVSREKKESFPLTVTSAQKNPTAFYLCASSITREGKQYFGPGTRLTVT.